This record looks at one T cell receptor (beta chain) sequence and its context. What it recognizes is unknown. The sample comes from a study of Graves' ophthalmopathy and Graves' hyperthyroidism. Broader study findings: The model predicted ophthalmopathy progression with 60% to 71% sensitivity and approximately 72% specificity. Blood also harbored most expanded thyroid clonotypes above 0.001 frequency.

The ends were cut back, 6 bases at V and 2 bases at J, with 17 bases in the middle. The CDR3 is 15 residues long. CDR1 MNHEY and CDR2 SMNVEV come from the germline V gene (reference sequence). RNA transcripts provided the template for amplifying TCR beta CDR3 regions. Amplification began with first-round RT-PCR using HTBI primers, then second-round multiplex PCR was performed. TCRdb itself ran the multiplex PCR reads through MiXCR, one entry per CDR3 protein. The table lists about 210,000 distinct CDR3 sequences, over 25% of them singletons, with about 9.3% in the top ten. This receptor was identified in a man between 45 and 60 years old with Graves' ophthalmopathy. The V and J genes are TRBV27 and TRBJ2-7, with D possibly TRBD2 on 5 matching bases. The sample comprised peripheral blood. CDR3 in amino acids: CASSSDGGTAYEQYF. CDR3 nucleotides: TGTGCCAGCAGCTCAGATGGAGGAACCGCCTACGAGCAGTACTTC.